What follows is one T cell receptor beta chain and its context. The data were taken from a study of blood T cell repertoires in COVID-19. Whole-study context: Acute and convalescent COVID-19 samples came from the United States, Italy and Spain. From T cells, B-cell-depleted T cells, or PBMCs came the material, which was cDNA or gDNA.

Germline V gene sequence: CDR1 SEHNR, CDR2 FQNEAQ (reference sequence). Trimming stripped 1 base from V and 1 base from J, with 10 bases between. This CDR3 is built from 15 residues. Original processing notes: Amplification from reference gene primers served as the basis for estimated nucleated cell counts. Assay: immunoSEQ multiplex PCR; the TCRdb copy retains only in-frame clones and omits some. V, J and clone size derive from that table, while D and trimming were established from the DNA sequence. The sample has around 200,000 clones; 65% to 90% are singletons. The clonotype originates from a man aged 50 to 59 with acute or convalescent COVID-19. The genes are TRBV7-9 and TRBJ2-5, with D tentatively TRBD2 (6 bases). Sequenced input: peripheral blood. CDR3 residues: CASSLGGVAQETQYF. In DNA form, the CDR3 reads TGTGCCAGCAGCTTAGGGGGGGTGGCCCAAGAGACCCAGTACTTC.